The text below deals with one T cell receptor (beta chain). This clone is a singleton in its sample. Its binding antigen is unknown. No base-level quality is on record; no much larger clone is a single base apart. The donors were people with melanoma. The data are from a study of CD4+ T cells in melanoma (dated by TCRdb to 2022 to 2024). Broadly, across the study: Neoantigen-specific CD4+ T cells in human melanoma were investigated in the study. The investigation overall reported the following: Neoantigen-specific CD4+ T cells in melanoma were reported to show diverse differentiation states. The report described a correlation between neoantigen-specific CD4+ T cells and the function of CD8+ T cells, macrophages and B cells.

To prepare the library, the immunoSEQ multiplex PCR assay was applied. The immuneACCESS repertoire file appears here via TCRdb, limited to in-frame rearrangements. These files lack a portion of the clones; in checked studies, under half of the deficit traces to unresolved V genes, and the cause of the others is not known. The sample contains over 6,500 clones, about three fifths of them found a single time. The ten largest clones add up to approximately 23% of the sample. Inclusive of the bounding cysteine and phenylalanine, the CDR3 is 16 residues long. Just CDR3 DNA is preserved here, 48 bases in frame from base 1. The V end gives up 2 bases and the J end 5 bases, leaving 12 bases in the junction not matched to a gene. CDR1 SGDLS and CDR2 YYNGEE were looked up in the germline V gene.

This receptor was obtained from a human donor with melanoma. The sample was cells from a culture (not recorded whether cultured in vitro). The V and J segments used are TRBV9 and TRBJ2-5, with TRBD2 matching 7 junction bases. The CDR3 protein: CASSVRAAGVMETQYF. The nucleotides read TGTGCCAGCAGCGTCAGGGCCGCGGGAGTTATGGAGACCCAGTACTTC. When the CDR3 is completed using the reference TRBV9 and TRBJ2-5 genes on either side, the full variable domain is DSGVTQTPKHLITATGQRVTLRCSPRSGDLSVYWYQQSLDQGLQFLIQYYNGEERAKGNILERFSAQQFPDLHSELNLSSLELGDSALYFCASSVRAAGVMETQYFGPGTRLLVL.